This T cell receptor beta chain was identified in a study of blood T cell repertoires in COVID-19. Study-wide background: Sites across the United States, Italy and Spain contributed samples from acute and convalescent COVID-19. T cells, B-cell-depleted T cells, or PBMCs provided the cDNA or gDNA that served as material.

Seattle cases were enrolled at active infection and followed longitudinally. Sequencing used immunoSEQ multiplex PCR; TCRdb keeps in-frame clones, though not all of them. There are about 200,000 clones in the sample; roughly nine tenths occur only once, and roughly 10% lies in the top ten. This clone was counted a few times. This CDR3 contains 11 residues. Germline CDR1 and CDR2: WSHSY and SAAADI. V was trimmed by 8 bases and J by 6 bases, leaving 7 bases between them. The TCR sequence derives from a woman in her forties or fifties with COVID-19, enrolled during active disease. Sample: peripheral blood. The chain uses TRBV10-2 and TRBJ2-2; no clear D gene. The CDR3 bases are TGCGCCAGCTCCCCAGCCGGGGAGCTGTTTTTT. This sequence encodes CASSPAGELFF.